These 3 T cell receptor beta chains originate from one sample sequenced in a study of blood T cell repertoires in COVID-19. Some clones are missing from TCRdb's copy, which holds only in-frame ones; the method was immunoSEQ multiplex PCR. The repertoire holds about 130,000 clones, around 76% seen once, with 5.5% to 7.5% in the top ten. Sequences were obtained from peripheral blood. All receptors derive from a man at least 80 years old with COVID-19, enrolled during active disease.

V and J are TRBV19 and TRBJ1-2; weak D call: TRBD1 (6 bases). V lost 10 bases and J lost 3, with 15 bases in between. Germline CDR1 reads LNHDA; CDR2 reads SQIVND (reference sequence). This CDR3 spans 13 amino acids. CDR3: CATRKAGDYGYTF. CDR3 bases: TGTGCCACTCGAAAGGCAGGGGACTATGGCTACACCTTC. Supplemented by reference TRBV19 and TRBJ1-2, the full variable domain reads DGGITQSPKYLFRKEGQNVTLSCEQNLNHDAMYWYRQDPGQGLRLIYYSQIVNDFQKGDIAEGYSVSREKKESFPLTVTSAQKNPTAFYLCATRKAGDYGYTFGSGTRLTVV.

This clone was counted a few times. J is TRBJ1-6 and V is TRBV18, with TRBD1 matching over 7 bases. After removal of 5 bases from V and 8 bases from J, the junction contained 15 bases not matched to a gene. Per germline, CDR1 KGHSH and CDR2 LQKENI. The CDR3 covers 17 residues. CDR3 sequence: CASSTGTAFPGDSPLHF. The CDR3 DNA reads TGTGCCAGCTCAACCGGGACAGCCTTCCCAGGAGATTCACCCCTCCACTTT.

The chain uses TRBV4-1 and TRBJ1-5; TRBD1 might be the D (5 bases). Germline V gene data show CDR1 as MGHRA and CDR2 as YSYEKL. The CDR3 consists of 16 residues. The V end was cut by 0 bases, the J end by 0 bases, with 9 bases between. This CDR3 is CASSQEQADSNQPQHF. The CDR3 DNA follows: TGCGCCAGCAGCCAAGAACAGGCCGATAGCAATCAGCCCCAGCATTTT.